One and the same sample provided the 16 T cell receptor beta chains below, sequenced in a study of T cell responses to AZD1222 COVID-19 vaccine. The table came from immunoSEQ multiplex PCR; TCRdb's copy has only in-frame clones and leaves some out. The table has 150,000 or so clones, about 92% seen once. Sequences were derived from peripheral blood, sampled on day 0 of AZD1222 vaccination. These receptors all stem from an adult in good health.

V and J are TRBV29-1 and TRBJ2-7, with a tentative D call TRBD1 (5 bases). This CDR3 comprises 11 residues. CDR1 is SQVTM, CDR2 ANQGSEA, per germline. V was pared by 6 bases and J by 4 bases, with 10 bases between. CDR3: CSVTAKYEQYF. CDR3 bases: TGCAGCGTGACAGCGAAATACGAGCAGTACTTC.

The chain is built from TRBV19 and TRBJ1-1; 9 positions agree with TRBD1. CDR3 size: 16 residues. CDR1 and CDR2 (germline): LNHDA, SQIVND (reference sequence). The V and J ends lost 4 bases and 7 bases, in that order; junction bases with no gene match: 13. The CDR3 is CASSTQRGQGAFEAFF. CDR3 in DNA: TGTGCCAGTAGTACCCAACGGGGACAGGGAGCCTTTGAAGCTTTCTTT.

The V gene is TRBV7-2, the J gene TRBJ1-1; 7 bases are shared with TRBD1. The CDR3 loop spans 15 amino acids. Germline values: CDR1 SGHTA, CDR2 FQGNSA. The trim removed 2 bases at V and 4 bases at J, leaving 7 bases unmatched. CDR3 amino acids: CASSLSTGSGTEAFF. DNA of the CDR3: TGTGCCAGCAGCTTATCGACAGGGTCGGGCACTGAAGCTTTCTTT.

The chain combines TRBV9 with TRBJ2-3, with D unresolved. This CDR3 region has 12 residues. The V end was cut by 4 bases, the J end by 5 bases, with 8 bases between. Germline CDR1 reads SGDLS; CDR2 reads YYNGEE. This chain's CDR3 is CASSPRLDTQYF. CDR3 in DNA: TGTGCCAGCAGCCCTCGTTTAGATACGCAGTATTTT.

The CDR3 DNA sequence: TGTGCCAGCAGCGCAGGGCGCGGCCTACCTGGAGGAAGGGAGACCCAGTACTTC. Translated, it gives CASSAGRGLPGGRETQYF. The chain uses TRBV9 and TRBJ2-5; the D gene could be TRBD1 or TRBD2 (5 bases each). The V gene's germline CDR1 is SGDLS and CDR2 YYNGEE. CDR3 length: 18 residues. The ends were cut back, 3 bases at V and 5 bases at J, with 26 bases in the middle.

The sample holds one count of this clone. The V gene is TRBV7-2, the J gene TRBJ1-4; a weak D match, TRBD1 (5 bases). Deletions cut 1 base from V and 8 bases from J, with 8 bases between. The CDR3 spans 13 residues. Germline V CDR1 and CDR2: SGHTA, FQGNSA. CDR3 residues: CASSLGAGEKLFF. CDR3 DNA sequence: TGTGCCAGCAGCTTAGGGGCAGGGGAAAAACTGTTTTTT. The full variable domain, its missing parts supplied by reference TRBV7-2 and TRBJ1-4, is GAGVSQSPSNKVTEKGKDVELRCDPISGHTALYWYRQSLGQGLEFLIYFQGNSAPDKSGLPSDRFSAERTGGSVSTLTIQRTQQEDSAVYLCASSLGAGEKLFFGSGTQLSVL.

The chain recombines TRBV13 with TRBJ1-2; TRBD1 aligns across 11 bases. Germline-derived CDR1 and CDR2 are PRHDT and FYEKMQ (reference sequence). The length of the CDR3 is 17 residues. V was clipped by 4 bases and J by 0 bases; unmatched bases: 7. CDR3 region: CASSSGTGGPTNYGYTF. The CDR3 DNA is TGTGCCAGCAGCTCCGGGACAGGGGGACCTACTAACTATGGCTACACCTTC.

The chain is built from TRBV10-3 and TRBJ2-7; 7 bases map to TRBD1. Unmatched junction bases numbered 13, after V lost 4 bases and J lost 7 bases. CDR3 size: 15 residues. Germline CDR1 and CDR2: ENHRY and SYGVKD. The CDR3 nucleotides are TGTGCCATCAGTGCCGGGACAGCCATCTTGGGGGAGCAGTACTTC. This gives the protein CAISAGTAILGEQYF.

The table lists this clone with a count of one. The chain carries TRBV6-5 and TRBJ2-3; 12 nucleotides match TRBD2. Germline CDR1 and CDR2: MNHEY and SVGAGI. V was clipped by 2 bases and J by 3 bases; unmatched bases: 3. The CDR3 runs to 16 residues. The CDR3 loop reads CASSYRGLAGTDTQYF. In DNA form, the CDR3 reads TGTGCCAGCAGTTACCGCGGACTAGCGGGAACAGATACGCAGTATTTT.

This chain uses TRBV6-9 with TRBJ1-1, with 12 bases that match TRBD1. Germline lookup yields CDR1 MNHGY and CDR2 SVAAGI. The CDR3 consists of 19 residues. V was clipped by 8 bases and J by 4 bases; unmatched bases: 20. The CDR3 loop is CASWVFGDRGPERATEAFF. In nucleotides, the CDR3 is TGTGCCAGCTGGGTCTTCGGGGACAGGGGGCCGGAGAGGGCCACTGAAGCTTTCTTT.

This clone was seen only once. The chain joins TRBV5-4 to TRBJ1-1, with no clear D. Germline V CDR1 and CDR2: SGHNT, YYREEE (reference sequence). V was shortened by 4 bases and J by 1 base, with 14 bases between the two germline ends. The CDR3 runs to 15 residues. As DNA, the CDR3 is TGTGCCAGCAGCAGATCGATTCCCCAGAACACTGAAGCTTTCTTT. As protein: CASSRSIPQNTEAFF.

The V call is TRBV30, the J call TRBJ1-1; no firm D call. The CDR3 sequence is 14 residues long. Germline V gives CDR1 GTSNPN, CDR2 SVGIG (reference sequence). The germline V and J ends were trimmed by 0 bases and 0 bases, with 8 bases remaining between them. As DNA, the CDR3 is TGTGCCTGGAGTGTACGGGCTATGAACACTGAAGCTTTCTTT. It encodes CAWSVRAMNTEAFF.

The chain links TRBV7-2 to TRBJ1-5; no clear D. The CDR3 covers 13 residues. Trimming removed 2 bases at V and 6 bases at J, with 8 bases between. The germline gives CDR1 SGHTA, CDR2 FQGNSA. The CDR3 sequence: CASSLQAGQPQHF. The DNA of the CDR3 is TGTGCCAGCAGCTTACAAGCGGGTCAGCCCCAGCATTTT.

The chain recombines TRBV7-6 with TRBJ2-2; tentative D call: TRBD2 (6 bases). The CDR3 is made up of 14 amino acids. V lost 6 bases to trimming and J lost 6 bases, with 14 bases between them. Germline CDR1 SGHVS, CDR2 FNYEAQ. For the CDR3, the DNA is TGTGCCAGCAGGTACCTCCGGGAGTCCGGGGAGCTGTTTTTT. It is translated as CASRYLRESGELFF.

This clone was recorded a few times. V is TRBV30 and J is TRBJ1-1; no definite D call. CDR1 is GTSNPN, CDR2 SVGIG, per germline (reference sequence). Deletions cut 0 bases from V and 4 bases from J, with 12 bases between. CDR3 size: 14 residues. DNA for the CDR3: TGTGCCTGGAGTGTACGGGCCGCTGGCACTGAAGCTTTCTTT. Protein: CAWSVRAAGTEAFF.

The chain links TRBV7-3 to TRBJ2-2; no firm D call. This CDR3 spans 14 amino acids. V was cut by 5 bases and J by 4 bases, with 11 bases left in between. CDR1 is SGHTA and CDR2 is FQGTGA in the germline V gene. The CDR3 DNA is TGTGCCAGCAGCCCTCTGTTATCCACCGGGGAGCTGTTTTTT. Amino acid sequence: CASSPLLSTGELFF.